Listed below are T cell receptor beta chains from one sample, sequenced in a study of shared clonotypes between healthy human individuals. TCRdb's copy holds only in-frame clones and misses some; the assay was immunoSEQ multiplex PCR. In the table there are about 1.1 million clones, approximately 75% of which are singletons. The sample consisted of memory CD4+ T cells from PBMCs. These receptors were obtained from a man aged 18 to 35 in good health. Some clones in this sample may be carry-over from other donors' samples. The CDR3 runs from the conserved cysteine through the conserved F or W. The D gene is left open where the match is weak. The listing skips clone size in some rows; elsewhere it reads once, few, many or a size class.

j_gene: TRBJ2-3
d_gene: TRBD1
abundance: .
v_gene: TRBV5-6
CDR3nt: TGTGCCAGCATCTCATGGACAGGGGGGACAGATACGCAGTATTTT
CDR3aa: CASISWTGGTDTQYF

j_gene: TRBJ2-2
d_gene: .
abundance: .
v_gene: TRBV6-1
CDR3nt: TGTGCCAGCAGTGCCTCAAGCGGGACAGTATATTCCGGGGAGCTGTTTTTT
CDR3aa: CASSASSGTVYSGELFF

j_gene: TRBJ1-5
d_gene: TRBD1
abundance: many
v_gene: TRBV6-6
CDR3nt: TGTGCCAGCAGTTATGGTACAGGGGCTCAGCCCCAGCATTTT
CDR3aa: CASSYGTGAQPQHF

j_gene: TRBJ1-1
d_gene: .
abundance: .
v_gene: TRBV5-1
CDR3nt: TGCGCCAGCAGCCCCGAGGTGAGGCGTTACACTGAAGCTTTCTTT
CDR3aa: CASSPEVRRYTEAFF

j_gene: TRBJ2-1
d_gene: .
abundance: .
v_gene: TRBV20-1
CDR3nt: TGCAGTGCTAGTTACGCTAAGCAGTTCTTC
CDR3aa: CSASYAKQFF

j_gene: TRBJ2-7
d_gene: .
abundance: once
v_gene: TRBV15
CDR3nt: TGTGCCACCAGCAGTATGCGGGACGAGCAGTACTTC
CDR3aa: CATSSMRDEQYF

j_gene: TRBJ2-7
d_gene: .
abundance: .
v_gene: TRBV5-5
CDR3nt: TGTGCCAGCAGCGTCGGGACACCCGAGCAGTACTTC
CDR3aa: CASSVGTPEQYF

j_gene: TRBJ2-1
d_gene: .
abundance: .
v_gene: TRBV11-2
CDR3nt: TGTGCCAGCAGCTTAGGGACCATCTACAATGAGCAGTTCTTC
CDR3aa: CASSLGTIYNEQFF

j_gene: TRBJ1-1
d_gene: .
abundance: few
v_gene: TRBV5-8
CDR3nt: TGTGCCAGCAGTTGGGGGGCTGCTGAAGCTTTCTTT
CDR3aa: CASSWGAAEAFF

j_gene: TRBJ2-3
d_gene: TRBD1
abundance: .
v_gene: TRBV27
CDR3nt: TGTGCCAGCAGGCCGGGACAGGGGACAGATACGCAGTATTTT
CDR3aa: CASRPGQGTDTQYF

j_gene: TRBJ1-2
d_gene: .
abundance: .
v_gene: TRBV6-1
CDR3nt: TGTGCCACCCCGGCCTCGGACCCGTTTACCTATGGCTACACCTTC
CDR3aa: CATPASDPFTYGYTF

j_gene: TRBJ2-2
d_gene: TRBD2
abundance: .
v_gene: TRBV5-1
CDR3nt: TGCGCCAGCAGCTTGGCCCCGGGTAGCGGGAGTGGTGCCGGGGAGCTGTTTTTT
CDR3aa: CASSLAPGSGSGAGELFF

j_gene: TRBJ1-2
d_gene: TRBD1
abundance: .
v_gene: TRBV2
CDR3nt: TGTGCCAGCCCGCAAGGACAGGGCGGGATCTATGGCTACACCTTC
CDR3aa: CASPQGQGGIYGYTF

j_gene: TRBJ2-1
d_gene: TRBD2
abundance: .
v_gene: TRBV29-1
CDR3nt: TGCAGCCTAGACACCGGGGGGAATGAGCAGTTCTTC
CDR3aa: CSLDTGGNEQFF

j_gene: TRBJ1-5
d_gene: .
abundance: .
v_gene: TRBV30
CDR3nt: TGTGCCTGGAGCGTAAGGTTTAGCAATCAGCCCCAGCATTTT
CDR3aa: CAWSVRFSNQPQHF

j_gene: TRBJ2-5
d_gene: .
abundance: once
v_gene: TRBV7-9
CDR3nt: TGTGCCAGCAGCTGGGAGCGTGGGACCCAGTACTTC
CDR3aa: CASSWERGTQYF

j_gene: TRBJ2-7
d_gene: TRBD2
abundance: few
v_gene: TRBV2
CDR3nt: TGTGCCAGCAGTCCCCTGACCGGACTAGTCTCCGAGCAGTACTTC
CDR3aa: CASSPLTGLVSEQYF

j_gene: TRBJ2-3
d_gene: TRBD1
abundance: few
v_gene: TRBV7-9
CDR3nt: TGTGCCAGCAGCTTAGATGGTGACAGGGGGCAACGAGATACGCAGTATTTT
CDR3aa: CASSLDGDRGQRDTQYF

j_gene: TRBJ2-7
d_gene: .
abundance: once
v_gene: TRBV7-9
CDR3nt: TGTGCCAGCAGCTCGTCAGGCAGAGCCTCCTACGAGCAGTACTTC
CDR3aa: CASSSSGRASYEQYF

j_gene: TRBJ2-2
d_gene: .
abundance: .
v_gene: TRBV11-2
CDR3nt: TGTGCCAGCACCAGCTTAACCCGAACAACCGGGGAGCTGTTTTTT
CDR3aa: CASTSLTRTTGELFF

j_gene: TRBJ2-2
d_gene: .
abundance: .
v_gene: TRBV7-3
CDR3nt: TGTGCCAGCAGACGGGCCGCCGGGGAGCTGTTTTTT
CDR3aa: CASRRAAGELFF

j_gene: TRBJ2-2
d_gene: .
abundance: .
v_gene: TRBV19
CDR3nt: TGTGCCAGTAGTATTGGGATGGACACCGGGGAGCTGTTTTTT
CDR3aa: CASSIGMDTGELFF

j_gene: TRBJ1-2
d_gene: TRBD1
abundance: .
v_gene: TRBV2
CDR3nt: TGTGCCAGCAGTGAGCAGGGGACAGGGGCTTTGACCTTC
CDR3aa: CASSEQGTGALTF

j_gene: TRBJ1-5
d_gene: .
abundance: few
v_gene: TRBV28
CDR3nt: TGTGCCAGCAGACGGACAGTGGGGCAGCCCCAGCATTTT
CDR3aa: CASRRTVGQPQHF

j_gene: TRBJ2-7
d_gene: TRBD1
abundance: .
v_gene: TRBV20-1
CDR3nt: TGCAGTGTTCAGACAGGGTACGAGCAGTACTTC
CDR3aa: CSVQTGYEQYF

j_gene: TRBJ1-2
d_gene: TRBD1
abundance: once
v_gene: TRBV6-1
CDR3nt: TGTGCCAGCAGTGAATTCCATCCCAGGGGGGATGGCTACACCTTC
CDR3aa: CASSEFHPRGDGYTF

j_gene: TRBJ1-2
d_gene: .
abundance: .
v_gene: TRBV9
CDR3nt: TGTGCCAGCAGCGTAGGGCCCAACTATGGCTACACCTTC
CDR3aa: CASSVGPNYGYTF